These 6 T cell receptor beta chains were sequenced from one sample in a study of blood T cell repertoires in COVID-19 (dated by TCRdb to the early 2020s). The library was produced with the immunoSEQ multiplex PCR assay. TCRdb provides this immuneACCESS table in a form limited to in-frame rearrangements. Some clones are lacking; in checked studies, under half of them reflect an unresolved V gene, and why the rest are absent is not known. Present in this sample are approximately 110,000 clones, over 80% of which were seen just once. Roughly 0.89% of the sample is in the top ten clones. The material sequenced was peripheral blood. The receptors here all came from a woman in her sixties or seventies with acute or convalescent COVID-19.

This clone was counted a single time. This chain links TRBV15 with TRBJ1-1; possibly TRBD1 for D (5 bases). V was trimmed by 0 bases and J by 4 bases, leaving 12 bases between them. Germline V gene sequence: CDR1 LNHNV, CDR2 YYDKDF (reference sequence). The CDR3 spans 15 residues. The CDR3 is CATSRDRWTSTEAFF. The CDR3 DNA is TGTGCCACCAGCAGAGATAGGTGGACAAGCACTGAAGCTTTCTTT.

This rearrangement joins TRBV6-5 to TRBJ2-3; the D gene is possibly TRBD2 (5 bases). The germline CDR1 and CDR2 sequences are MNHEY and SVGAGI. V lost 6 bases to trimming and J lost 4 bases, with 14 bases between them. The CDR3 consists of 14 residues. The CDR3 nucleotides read TGTGCCAGCAGGCAACTACTAGGAGCAGATACGCAGTATTTT. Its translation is CASRQLLGADTQYF.

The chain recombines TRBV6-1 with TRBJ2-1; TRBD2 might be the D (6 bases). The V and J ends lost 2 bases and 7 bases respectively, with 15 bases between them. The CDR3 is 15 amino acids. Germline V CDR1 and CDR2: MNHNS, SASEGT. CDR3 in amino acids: CASSETGLLVNEQFF. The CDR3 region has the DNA TGTGCCAGCAGTGAAACGGGACTTCTAGTTAATGAGCAGTTCTTC.

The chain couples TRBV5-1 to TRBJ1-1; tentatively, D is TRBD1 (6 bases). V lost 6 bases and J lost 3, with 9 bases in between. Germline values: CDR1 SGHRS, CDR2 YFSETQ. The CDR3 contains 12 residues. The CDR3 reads CASNSGDTEAFF. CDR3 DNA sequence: TGCGCCAGCAACTCAGGGGACACTGAAGCTTTCTTT. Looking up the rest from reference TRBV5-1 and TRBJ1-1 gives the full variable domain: KAGVTQTPRYLIKTRGQQVTLSCSPISGHRSVSWYQQTPGQGLQFLFEYFSETQRNKGNFPGRFSGRQFSNSRSEMNVSTLELGDSALYLCASNSGDTEAFFGQGTRLTVV.

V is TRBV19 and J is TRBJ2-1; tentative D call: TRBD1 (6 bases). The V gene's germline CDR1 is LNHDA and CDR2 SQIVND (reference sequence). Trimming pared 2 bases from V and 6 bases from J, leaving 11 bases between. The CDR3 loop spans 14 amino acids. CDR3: CASSIWAGVNEQFF. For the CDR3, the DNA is TGTGCCAGTAGTATATGGGCAGGGGTCAATGAGCAGTTCTTC.

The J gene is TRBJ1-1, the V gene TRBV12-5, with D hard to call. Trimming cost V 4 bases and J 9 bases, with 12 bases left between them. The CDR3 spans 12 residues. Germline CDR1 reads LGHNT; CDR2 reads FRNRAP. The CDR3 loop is CASGSPELQAFF. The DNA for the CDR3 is TGTGCTAGTGGTTCCCCGGAGCTCCAAGCTTTCTTT.